This T cell receptor beta chain was sequenced during a study of T cell responses to AZD1222 COVID-19 vaccine. Investigators merged groups given second doses at roughly 4 or roughly 12 weeks. Sequencing was performed with immunoSEQ multiplex PCR; in TCRdb, only in-frame clones are kept and a portion is missing. The repertoire holds about 17,000 clones, with around four fifths as singletons. General study points: A mostly white British donor set with more females was recruited, and clonal diversity was possibly underestimated. Regions left unmutated in variants are reportedly the target of nearly half of spike-specific TCRs.

Germline CDR1 MGHRA, CDR2 YSYEKL. Trimming shortened V by 0 bases and J by 6 bases, and 17 bases separated the two germline ends. There are 16 residues in the CDR3. Worth noting for this clone: What it recognizes is unknown.

This sequence was found in an adult who received the AZD1222 COVID-19 vaccine. V and J are TRBV4-1 and TRBJ1-2, with a possible D match to TRBD1 (6 bases). This specimen was peripheral blood, taken 28 days after the second AZD1222 dose. CDR3 sequence reads: CASSQEAGGFGDGYTF. The CDR3 bases are TGCGCCAGCAGCCAAGAGGCCGGGGGCTTTGGTGATGGCTACACCTTC.